A single sample is the source of the 16 T cell receptor beta chains below, sequenced in a study of metastatic and nonmetastatic thyroid tumors. TCRdb re-analyzed the PCR reads through MiXCR. The data contain about 62,000 clones, 4% to 5% of them seen just once; the ten biggest clones take up 20% to 25%. Before thyroid surgery, none of the patients had received any treatment. The sequencing input was blood. The origin of the receptors is a female donor with papillary thyroid cancer or a benign thyroid nodule (not recorded which). Some clones in this sample may be carry-over from other donors' samples.

For this clone: A much bigger clone sits one base away, suggesting this may be a read error. The J gene is TRBJ2-2, the V gene TRBV18; D not certain. Germline lookup yields CDR1 KGHSH and CDR2 LQKENI. The CDR3 length is 17 residues. V lost 2 bases and J 6 bases, leaving 19 bases between the germline ends. This chain's CDR3 is CASSPFKAVSASGELFF. The CDR3 coding sequence is TGTGCCAGCTCACCATTCAAGGCCGTGAGCGCGTCCGGGGAGCTGTTTTTT.

Regarding this clone: It may be a read error: a sequence one base away is much more abundant. The V and J genes are TRBV3-1 and TRBJ2-1; 9 bases map to TRBD2. V shed 2 bases, J shed 8 bases, and the junction held 4 bases outside the gene matches. The CDR3 is 14 residues long. Germline V gene data show CDR1 as LGHDT and CDR2 as YNNKEL (reference sequence). The CDR3 bases are TGTGCCAGCAGCCAATCGGGGACTAGCTATGAGCAGTTCTTC. It specifies CASSQSGTSYEQFF.

The gene calls are TRBV6-1 and TRBJ2-7, with D possibly matching TRBD1 (6 bases). Germline lookup yields CDR1 MNHNS and CDR2 SASEGT. The V gene lost 2 bases and the J gene lost 3 bases, with 17 bases spanning the gap. The CDR3 is made up of 16 amino acids. This CDR3 reads CASSENRAPQCYEQYF. CDR3 nucleotide sequence: TGTGCCAGCAGTGAAAACAGGGCCCCTCAATGCTACGAGCAGTACTTC.

Points on this clone: It may be a read error: a sequence one base away is much more abundant. The chain is built from TRBV7-9 and TRBJ1-1, with 7 bases lining up with TRBD1. Germline CDR1 and CDR2: SEHNR and FQNEAQ (reference sequence). V lost 9 bases and J lost 2; bases outside the gene matches: 12. The CDR3 sequence is 15 residues long. CDR3 protein: CARSPPTGSNTEAFF. Written as DNA, the CDR3 is TGTGCCAGAAGCCCGCCGACAGGGTCCAACACTGAAGCTTTCTTT.

This clone was recorded at least ten times. The chain links TRBV19 to TRBJ1-2, with 7 bases that match TRBD1. CDR3 length equals 16 residues. The junction had 7 bases not matched to a gene; V was cut back by 3 bases and J by 0 bases. Germline assignment: CDR1 LNHDA and CDR2 SQIVND (reference sequence). DNA for the CDR3: TGTGCCAGTAGTATGGGAGACAGGGCGACTAACTATGGCTACACCTTC. This translates into CASSMGDRATNYGYTF.

A note on this clone: It may be a read error: a sequence one base away is much more abundant. This CDR3 fails to terminate in the conserved phenylalanine or tryptophan, so it likely reflects a read error. This chain connects TRBV18 to TRBJ1-1; D remains unclear. The germline gives CDR1 KGHSH, CDR2 LQKENI. The CDR3 spans 13 residues. Trimming took off 2 bases at V and 1 base at J, with 5 bases between the two ends. Here the CDR3 reads CASSPGPNTEAFS. Here the CDR3 DNA reads TGTGCCAGCTCACCAGGCCCGAACACTGAAGCTTTCTCT.

This clone was detected many times. This sequence joins TRBV6-1 and TRBJ2-7; D gene uncertain. Per germline, CDR1 MNHNS and CDR2 SASEGT. Trimming left V 1 base short and J 0 bases short, with 7 bases between. The CDR3 spans 14 residues. The CDR3 spells CASSEVGPSYEQYF. CDR3 in DNA: TGTGCCAGCAGTGAAGTTGGCCCCTCCTACGAGCAGTACTTC.

This clone was picked up many times. The V gene is TRBV5-1, the J gene TRBJ2-3; 8 bases map to TRBD2. Germline CDR1 SGHRS, CDR2 YFSETQ. V was clipped by 3 bases and J by 0 bases; unmatched bases: 0. The length of the CDR3 is 14 residues. CDR3 amino acids: CASSSSGSTDTQYF. In nucleotides, the CDR3 is TGCGCCAGCAGCTCTAGCGGGAGCACAGATACGCAGTATTTT.

This clone turned up a few times. Its ends do not fully match the called genes, so a read error is possible. This same CDR3 is encoded by further DNA sequences in the sample. The chain recombines TRBV2 with TRBJ2-5; D not certain. This CDR3 is built from 14 residues. Germline V lookup: CDR1 SNHLY, CDR2 FYNNEI. CDR3 DNA: TGTGCCAGTAGTGATCGGAACAGACAAGAGACCCAGTACTTC. Translating it yields CASSDRNRQETQYF. The entire variable domain, with the rest obtained from reference TRBV2 and TRBJ2-5, is as follows: EPEVTQTPSHQVTQMGQEVILRCVPISNHLYFYWYRQILGQKVEFLVSFYNNEISEKSEIFDDQFSVERPDGSNFTLKIRSTKLEDSAMYFCASSDRNRQETQYFGPGTRLLVL.

This clone was observed many times. The chain recombines TRBV5-1 with TRBJ2-1; 9 nucleotides line up with TRBD2. With V trimmed by 1 base and J by 4 bases, 6 bases remained unmatched. CDR1 SGHRS and CDR2 YFSETQ come from the germline V gene. The CDR3 length is 16 residues. The CDR3 is CASSLSGTSHYNEQFF. The CDR3 DNA is TGCGCCAGCAGCTTGTCTGGGACTAGCCATTACAATGAGCAGTTCTTC. The whole variable domain, filled in from reference TRBV5-1 and TRBJ2-1, reads KAGVTQTPRYLIKTRGQQVTLSCSPISGHRSVSWYQQTPGQGLQFLFEYFSETQRNKGNFPGRFSGRQFSNSRSEMNVSTLELGDSALYLCASSLSGTSHYNEQFFGPGTRLTVL.

The chain carries TRBV6-5 and TRBJ2-1; weak D call: TRBD2 (6 bases). V was shortened by 2 bases and J by 7 bases, with 18 bases between the two germline ends. CDR3 length equals 16 residues. Germline V gene data show CDR1 as MNHEY and CDR2 as SVGAGI. The chain's CDR3 is CASSYDVRLVVNEQFF. DNA of the CDR3: TGTGCCAGCAGTTACGACGTTCGACTAGTTGTGAATGAGCAGTTCTTC.

Many counts were recorded for this clone. A clone one base away is much larger, so this may be a read error. The conserved phenylalanine or tryptophan normally closing the CDR3 is absent here, so this likely arose from a read error. This chain joins TRBV24-1 and TRBJ2-7; 9 bases agree with TRBD1. CDR1 is KGHDR, CDR2 SFDVKD, per germline. J gave up 4 bases and V 4 bases, and 10 bases lay outside the gene matches. The CDR3 length is 16 residues. The CDR3 loop is CATSDFRGQGKYEQYL. Written as DNA, the CDR3 is TGTGCCACCAGTGACTTCAGGGGACAGGGAAAGTACGAGCAGTACCTC.

To note about this clone: A much larger clonotype is one base distant, so this may be a read error. Other DNA sequences in the sample encode the same CDR3. The V and J genes are TRBV15 and TRBJ2-1, with D maybe TRBD2 (5 bases). The germline V and J ends were trimmed by 3 bases and 0 bases, with 12 bases remaining between them. CDR3 length: 16 amino acids. CDR1 is LNHNV, CDR2 YYDKDF, per germline (reference sequence). CDR3 in DNA: TGTGCCACCAGCAGGGGGAGTAGTGTCTCCTACAATGAGCAGTTCTTC. Encoded protein: CATSRGSSVSYNEQFF. The full variable domain, with the rest looked up from reference TRBV15 and TRBJ2-1, is DAMVIQNPRYQVTQFGKPVTLSCSQTLNHNVMYWYQQKSSQAPKLLFHYYDKDFNNEADTPDNFQSRRPNTSFCFLDIRSPGLGDTAMYLCATSRGSSVSYNEQFFGPGTRLTVL.

This clone has ten or more counts. The CDR3 coding sequence is TGTGCCAGCAGTTTACTCACCCTGACAGGCAGACCTTCTGGGGCCAACGTCCTGACTTTC. Protein product: CASSLLTLTGRPSGANVLTF. The chain recombines TRBV28 with TRBJ2-6, with TRBD1 as a possible D gene (6 bases). Per the germline V gene, CDR1 is MDHEN and CDR2 is SYDVKM. Trimming took off 2 bases at V and 1 base at J, with 21 bases between the two ends. The CDR3 loop spans 20 amino acids. Full variable domain (remainder filled in from reference TRBV28 and TRBJ2-6): DVKVTQSSRYLVKRTGEKVFLECVQDMDHENMFWYRQDPGLGLRLIYFSYDVKMKEKGDIPEGYSVSREKKERFSLILESASTNQTSMYLCASSLLTLTGRPSGANVLTFGAGSRLTVL.

There are many counts of this clone. The genes are TRBV28 and TRBJ2-7; 14 bases are a match to TRBD2. This CDR3 contains 15 residues. Germline V gene lookup returns CDR1 MDHEN and CDR2 SYDVKM. V dropped 5 bases and J dropped 5; count of bases not matched to a gene: 5. This chain's CDR3 is CASSPRTSGRHEQYF. DNA for the CDR3: TGTGCCAGCAGTCCTCGGACTAGCGGGAGGCACGAGCAGTACTTC.

This clone was counted at least ten times. The chain employs TRBV6-1 and TRBJ2-5; no definite D call. Germline V gene lookup returns CDR1 MNHNS and CDR2 SASEGT. V gave up 5 bases and J gave up 2 bases, with 9 bases separating them. This CDR3 has 13 amino acids. CDR3 loop: CASSRGFQETQYF. In nucleotides, the CDR3 is TGTGCCAGCAGTCGTGGATTTCAAGAGACCCAGTACTTC.